This T cell receptor (beta chain) was sequenced in a study of blood T cell repertoires in COVID-19. Study background: PBMCs, B-cell-depleted T cells, or T cells were the source of the cDNA or gDNA that made up the material.

In regard to this clone: One end of the junction fails to match germline, which may point to a read error.

The table came from immunoSEQ multiplex PCR; TCRdb's copy has only in-frame clones and leaves some out. This sample has around 120,000 clones, with 88% found just once. The CDR3 contains 14 residues. Germline lookup yields CDR1 KGHSH and CDR2 LQKENI. The sequenced sample consisted of peripheral blood. The rearrangement joins TRBV18 to TRBJ2-7; 7 bases are a match to TRBD2. This TCR derives from a human donor in a cohort sampled during active COVID-19. CDR3 bases: TGTGCCAACTCACCAGCGGGGACGGAATACGAGCAGTACTTC. The encoded protein is CANSPAGTEYEQYF.